This T cell receptor (beta chain) comes out of a study of blood T cells in healthy people across ages (dated by TCRdb to between 2015 and 2016). Regarding the research as a whole: In model experiments, template switching captured roughly one uniquely barcoded TCR beta cDNA molecule for every two T cells. The study measured age-related changes in TCR beta repertoire diversity using deep sequencing normalized with unique cDNA molecular identifiers. The donors were divided into four age groups: young (average around 17 years), middle-aged (approximately 39), aged (about 56) and long-lived (approximately 74). To avoid experimental bias, donors of different ages were distributed randomly across sequencing lanes. Using the same blood draw, the study looked at two additional independent replicas of 1 million unique cDNA reads for two donors, one aged 18 to 30 and the other aged 80 or older. Study-level results and caveats: Total diversity estimates from one million sequenced T cells were considered lower bounds and underestimates. Because donor CMV infection status was unknown, age-related changes in expanded clonotypes were potentially confounded. Conclusive comparison of naive and antigen-experienced compartments was prevented by the profiling of bulk unsorted PBMCs. Compared with the aged group, more naive CD4+ T cells, fewer expanded clones and increased TCR diversity were shown by the long-lived group, suggesting age selection. As age increased, observed TCR beta diversity per million T cells dropped in a roughly linear way, and a significant reduction was already evident by age 40. A strong correlation was found between observed TCR beta diversity and the percentage of naive T cells measured by flow cytometry.

Donors were a few dozen systemically healthy Caucasian individuals from Russia aged roughly 6 to 100 years. Each donor gave about 11 milliliters of peripheral blood, drawn into EDTA-treated Vacutainer tubes. Ficoll-Paque density-gradient centrifugation was used to isolate PBMCs, with at least 6.5 million per sample. Trizol reagent was used to extract total RNA from the PBMCs, yielding at least 6 micrograms per sample. The percentages of naive CD45RAhigh/CD27high T cells were determined by flow cytometry on a PBMC aliquot from every donor. About this clonotype: Its antigen is not yet known. Within one base of it there is no much larger clone, and no base qualities were kept.

The library was prepared using 5' RACE. The data were produced on an Illumina HiSeq 2500. The second PCR ran for about 6 to 12 cycles and used a J-beta primer mix along with a sample-barcoded 5' primer. Each TCR beta cDNA molecule received a unique molecular identifier from a template-switch 5' adaptor carrying 12 random nucleotides. Each sample yielded at least 3 million CDR3-containing paired-end reads. First-strand cDNA was synthesized from all RNA with the Mint cDNA synthesis kit, primed by a TRBC-specific oligonucleotide. After uracil-DNA glycosylase treatment, a first 18-cycle PCR used universal primers M1SS and BC2_uni_R on all cDNA. Under the source paper's analysis protocol: Normalization of each sample was performed by random selection of 1 million high-quality reads, each carrying a distinct molecular identifier. Instead of being binned into consensus sequences, reads that shared molecular identifiers were thrown out. CDR3 identification, clonotype clustering and error correction used MiTCR with a Q25 quality threshold and the strictest error-elimination algorithm. Lower-bound total TCR beta diversity was estimated with a nonparametric unseen species model using Euler transformation. The raw public reads went through TCRdb reprocessing: fastp at Q25, MiXCR clone calling, in-frame beta chains kept. Every distinct CDR3 protein forms one entry, paired with its most common genes and DNA. The authors' filters were not applied to this entry. Recorded for this sample are about 1.7 million distinct CDR3 sequences; 28% of them occurred a single time. The ten largest account for 7.7% of the sample.

The sample was blood. The TCR originated in a woman aged 25-40 years in good health.

CDR3 region: CASSLGEANYGYTF. DNA sequence: TGTGCCAGCAGCTTAGGTGAGGCCAACTATGGCTACACCTTC. Recombination connected TRBV7-9 to TRBJ1-2; confidence is insufficient to name the D gene. There are 14 amino acids in the CDR3, from cysteine to phenylalanine inclusive. The retained sequence is limited to the CDR3, 42 bases, with the frame set at the first base. The V and J ends are trimmed by 1 base and 2 bases, leaving 8 bases between them. CDR1 and CDR2, per the germline V gene (reference sequence), are SEHNR and FQNEAQ.